Sequencing of this T cell receptor beta chain was carried out in a study of cytomegalovirus exposure and HLA in healthy donors. Study-wide results and limits: Using the classifier, cytomegalovirus status was reportedly diagnosed with high specificity and sensitivity. What a later analysis reportedly showed was that an Asian-associated ancestry cluster had fewer N-insertions than the roughly 700-donor mean. A later analysis appeared to link common viral pathogens to several of the most significant clusters. Overall, about 160 TCR beta chains were annotated as cytomegalovirus-associated.

The CDR3 runs to 13 residues. The germline gives CDR1 KGHSH, CDR2 LQKENI. The V end was cut by 3 bases, the J end by 1 base, with 6 bases between. Use of 60 Vbeta and 13 Jbeta primers characterized the PCR. Profiled with immunoSEQ multiplex PCR; TCRdb holds only in-frame clones, not every one. Of fewer than 130,000 clones in the sample, about 80% are singletons; the top ten hold about 2.5%. A few counts support this clone. Its matching antigen is unknown. Other DNA variants within this sample encode the same CDR3. Sequencing was done on a sample of PBMCs. This sequence originates from a man aged 45 to 65 in good health and CMV-seropositive. This chain connects TRBV18 to TRBJ1-1; D may be TRBD1 (6 bases). Here the CDR3 DNA reads TGTGCCAGCTCACCGACAGGGAACACTGAAGCTTTCTTT. It is translated as CASSPTGNTEAFF.